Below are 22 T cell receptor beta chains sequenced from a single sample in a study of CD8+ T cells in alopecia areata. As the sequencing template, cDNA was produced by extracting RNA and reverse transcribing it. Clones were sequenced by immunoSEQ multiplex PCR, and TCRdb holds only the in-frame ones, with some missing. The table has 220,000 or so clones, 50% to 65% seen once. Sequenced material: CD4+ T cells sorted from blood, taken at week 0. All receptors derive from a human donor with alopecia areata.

Here the CDR3 DNA reads TGTGCCAGCAGCTCCCACCTTTCACCCCTCCACTTT. Translation gives CASSSHLSPLHF. The V gene is TRBV7-2, the J gene TRBJ1-6; unclear D gene. CDR1 and CDR2 from the germline V gene are SGHTA and FQGNSA. The length of the CDR3 is 12 residues. The V end was cut by 4 bases, the J end by 9 bases, with 7 bases between.

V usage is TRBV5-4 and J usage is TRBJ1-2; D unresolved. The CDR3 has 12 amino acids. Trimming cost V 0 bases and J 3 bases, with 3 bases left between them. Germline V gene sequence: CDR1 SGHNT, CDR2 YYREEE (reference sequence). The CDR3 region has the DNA TGTGCCAGCAGCTTGGGCTACTATGGCTACACCTTC. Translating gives CASSLGYYGYTF.

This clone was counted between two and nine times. CDR3 amino acids: CSVERTGGGNEQFF. The CDR3 DNA reads as TGCAGCGTTGAGCGGACAGGGGGCGGGAATGAGCAGTTCTTC. The V gene is TRBV29-1, the J gene TRBJ2-1; 11 positions agree with TRBD1. The ends lost 3 bases at V and 7 bases at J; junction bases unmatched: 5. Germline V gene sequence: CDR1 SQVTM, CDR2 ANQGSEA. CDR3 length equals 14 residues.

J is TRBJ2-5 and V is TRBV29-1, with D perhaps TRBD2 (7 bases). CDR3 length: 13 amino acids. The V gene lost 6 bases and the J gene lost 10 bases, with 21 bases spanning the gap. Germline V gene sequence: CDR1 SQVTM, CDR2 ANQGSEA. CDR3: CSVAMDGGRVQYF. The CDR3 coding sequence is TGCAGCGTCGCCATGGACGGGGGGCGGGTCCAGTACTTC.

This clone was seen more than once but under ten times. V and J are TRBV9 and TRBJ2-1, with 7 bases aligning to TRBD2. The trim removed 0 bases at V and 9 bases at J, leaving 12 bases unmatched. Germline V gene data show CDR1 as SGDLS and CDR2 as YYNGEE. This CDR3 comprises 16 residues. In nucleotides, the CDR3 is TGTGCCAGCAGCGTAGGACTAGCAGCCGCCGGTAGTGAGCAGTTCTTC. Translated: CASSVGLAAAGSEQFF. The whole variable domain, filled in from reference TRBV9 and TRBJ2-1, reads DSGVTQTPKHLITATGQRVTLRCSPRSGDLSVYWYQQSLDQGLQFLIQYYNGEERAKGNILERFSAQQFPDLHSELNLSSLELGDSALYFCASSVGLAAAGSEQFFGPGTRLTVL.

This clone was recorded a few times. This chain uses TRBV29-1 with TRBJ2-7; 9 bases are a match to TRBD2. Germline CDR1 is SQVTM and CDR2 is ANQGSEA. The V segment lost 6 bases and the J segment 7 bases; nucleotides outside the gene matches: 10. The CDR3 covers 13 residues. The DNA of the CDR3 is TGCAGCGTGGGGGGACTAGCAAAGAGGGAGCAGTACTTC. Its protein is CSVGGLAKREQYF.

The CDR3 protein is CASSRIGETQYF. The CDR3 region has the DNA TGTGCCAGCTCGCGCATCGGCGAGACCCAGTACTTC. This sequence joins TRBV18 and TRBJ2-5; D remains unclear. With 6 bases removed from V and 5 bases from J, the gap between germline ends came to 10 bases. The V gene's germline CDR1 is KGHSH and CDR2 LQKENI. The CDR3 loop spans 12 amino acids.

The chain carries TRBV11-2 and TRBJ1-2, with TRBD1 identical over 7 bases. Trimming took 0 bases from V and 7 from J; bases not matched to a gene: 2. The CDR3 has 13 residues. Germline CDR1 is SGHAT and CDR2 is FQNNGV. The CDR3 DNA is TGTGCCAGCAGCTTAGACAGGGGGAGTGGCTACACCTTC. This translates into CASSLDRGSGYTF.

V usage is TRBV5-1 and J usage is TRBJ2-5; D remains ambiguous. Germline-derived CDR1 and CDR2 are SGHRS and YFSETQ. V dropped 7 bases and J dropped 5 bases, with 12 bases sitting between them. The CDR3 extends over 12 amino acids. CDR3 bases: TGCGCCAGCCCGGTTGGATGGGAGACCCAGTACTTC. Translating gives CASPVGWETQYF.

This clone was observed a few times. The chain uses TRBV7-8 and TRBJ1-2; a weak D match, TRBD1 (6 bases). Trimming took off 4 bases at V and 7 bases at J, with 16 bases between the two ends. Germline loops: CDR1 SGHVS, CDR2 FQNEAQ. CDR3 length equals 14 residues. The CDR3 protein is CASSSADRGGGYTF. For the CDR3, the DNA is TGTGCCAGCAGCTCCGCCGATAGGGGGGGTGGCTACACCTTC.

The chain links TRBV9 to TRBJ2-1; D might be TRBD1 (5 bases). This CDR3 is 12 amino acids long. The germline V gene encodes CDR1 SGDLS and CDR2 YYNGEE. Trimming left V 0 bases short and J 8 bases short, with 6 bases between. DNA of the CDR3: TGTGCCAGCAGCGTAGGGGGCTATGAGCAGTTCTTC. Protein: CASSVGGYEQFF.

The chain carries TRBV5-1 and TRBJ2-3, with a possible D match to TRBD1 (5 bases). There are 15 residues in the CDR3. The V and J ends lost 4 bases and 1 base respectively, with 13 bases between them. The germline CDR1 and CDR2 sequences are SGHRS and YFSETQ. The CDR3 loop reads CASSQQGLGTDTQYF. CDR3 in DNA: TGCGCCAGCAGCCAGCAGGGATTAGGCACAGATACGCAGTATTTT.

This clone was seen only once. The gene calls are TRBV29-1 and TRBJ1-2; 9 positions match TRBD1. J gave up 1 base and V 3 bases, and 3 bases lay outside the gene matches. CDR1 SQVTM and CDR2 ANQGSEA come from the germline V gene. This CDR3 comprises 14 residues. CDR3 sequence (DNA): TGCAGCGTTGAGGGGACAGGGATTAACTATGGCTACACCTTC. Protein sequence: CSVEGTGINYGYTF.

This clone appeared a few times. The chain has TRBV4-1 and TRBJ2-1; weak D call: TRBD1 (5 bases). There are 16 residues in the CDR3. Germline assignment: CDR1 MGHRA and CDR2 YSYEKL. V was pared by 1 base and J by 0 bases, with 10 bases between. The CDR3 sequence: CASSQVDMVSYNEQFF. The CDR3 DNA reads TGCGCCAGCAGCCAAGTGGACATGGTCTCCTACAATGAGCAGTTCTTC.

CDR3 loop: CASSPLEPDTQYF. DNA for the CDR3: TGTGCCAGCAGTCCGCTGGAACCAGATACGCAGTATTTT. The chain joins TRBV27 to TRBJ2-3; no firm D call. The germline gives CDR1 MNHEY, CDR2 SMNVEV (reference sequence). V lost 5 bases and J 4 bases, leaving 10 bases between the germline ends. CDR3 length equals 13 residues.

The CDR3 spells CASSLGGTDTQYF. Written as DNA, the CDR3 is TGCGCCAGCAGCTTAGGAGGCACAGATACGCAGTATTTT. The V and J genes are TRBV5-1 and TRBJ2-3, with D hard to call. The CDR3 spans 13 residues. Trimming removed 2 bases at V and 1 base at J, with 5 bases between. Germline V gene sequence: CDR1 SGHRS, CDR2 YFSETQ. Looking up the rest from reference TRBV5-1 and TRBJ2-3 gives the full variable domain: KAGVTQTPRYLIKTRGQQVTLSCSPISGHRSVSWYQQTPGQGLQFLFEYFSETQRNKGNFPGRFSGRQFSNSRSEMNVSTLELGDSALYLCASSLGGTDTQYFGPGTRLTVL.

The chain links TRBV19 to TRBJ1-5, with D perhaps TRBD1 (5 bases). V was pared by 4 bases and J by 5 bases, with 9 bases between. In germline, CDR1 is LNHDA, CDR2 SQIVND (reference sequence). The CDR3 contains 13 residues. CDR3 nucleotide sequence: TGTGCCAGTAGTAGGGACGGTGATCAGCCCCAGCATTTT. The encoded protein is CASSRDGDQPQHF.

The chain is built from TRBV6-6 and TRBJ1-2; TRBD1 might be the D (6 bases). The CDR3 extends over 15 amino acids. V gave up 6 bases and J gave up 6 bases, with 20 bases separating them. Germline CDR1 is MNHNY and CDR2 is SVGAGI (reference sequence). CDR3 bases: TGTGCCAGCAGCCGGACAGCGACGGAACGCGATGGCTACACCTTC. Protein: CASSRTATERDGYTF.

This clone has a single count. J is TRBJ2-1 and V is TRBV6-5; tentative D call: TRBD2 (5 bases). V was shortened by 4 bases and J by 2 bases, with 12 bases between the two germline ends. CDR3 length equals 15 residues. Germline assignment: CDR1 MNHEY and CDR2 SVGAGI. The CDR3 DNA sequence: TGTGCCAGCAGTTTAAGAGCGGAGCCCTACAATGAGCAGTTCTTC. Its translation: CASSLRAEPYNEQFF.

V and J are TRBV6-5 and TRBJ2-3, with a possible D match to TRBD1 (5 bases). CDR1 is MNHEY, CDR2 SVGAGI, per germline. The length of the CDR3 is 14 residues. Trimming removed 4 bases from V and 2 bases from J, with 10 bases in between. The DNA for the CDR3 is TGTGCCAGCAGTTTTGACAGAAACACAGATACGCAGTATTTT. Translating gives CASSFDRNTDTQYF.

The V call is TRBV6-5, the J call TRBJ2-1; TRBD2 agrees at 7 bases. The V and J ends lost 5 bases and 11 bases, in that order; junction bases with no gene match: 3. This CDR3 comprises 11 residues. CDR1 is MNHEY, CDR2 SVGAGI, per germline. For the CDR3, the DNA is TGTGCCAGCAGTAGCGGGATACAGCAGTTCTTC. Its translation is CASSSGIQQFF.

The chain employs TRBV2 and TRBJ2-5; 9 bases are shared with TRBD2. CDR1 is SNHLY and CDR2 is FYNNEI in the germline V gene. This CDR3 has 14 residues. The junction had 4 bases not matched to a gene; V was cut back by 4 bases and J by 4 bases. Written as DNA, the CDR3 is TGTGCCAGCAGTGGCGGGAGGGGGACAGAGACCCAGTACTTC. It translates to CASSGGRGTETQYF.